The sequence of this TCR beta chain was determined in a study of T-cell memory formation after mild COVID-19. As for the study in general: Clusters were largely donor specific.

Trimming cost V 1 base and J 4 bases, with 9 bases left between them. The germline V gene encodes CDR1 SGHVS and CDR2 FNYEAQ. The CDR3 totals 14 residues. Overall study results and limits: Several responding clones turned up in pre-infection memory, indicating that cross-reactive memory may have taken part.

This clonotype occurred a few times. What it binds is unknown. Constant-segment primers served in 5'RACE that generated TCR alpha and TCR beta cDNA libraries bearing sample barcodes and UMIs. MiXCR, applied by TCRdb to the 5' RACE reads, yields one record per CDR3 protein. The table has hundreds of thousands of distinct CDR3 sequences, 20% to 30% seen once. The chain couples TRBV7-6 to TRBJ2-3, with unresolved D. The sample taken for sequencing was PBMCs or a T cell subset sorted from them (not recorded which). This sequence originates from an adult woman who had mild COVID-19 (a few samples of this study predate the infection). Cell type and time point are not known. CDR3 DNA: TGTGCCAGCAGCTTAGACCCCGCCCCAGATACGCAGTATTTT. Residues: CASSLDPAPDTQYF.